This note documents a single T cell receptor beta chain sequence. As yet, its antigen is unknown. TCR beta sequencing covered blood CD8+ and CD4+ T cells. The individuals used as controls were healthy donors who had been matched for both age and sex. The data stem from a study of CD8 T cells in Susac syndrome. Trimming cost V 2 bases and J 0 bases, with 14 bases left between them. CDR1 is MNHEY, CDR2 SVGAGI, per germline. This CDR3 is 16 amino acids long. Overall study findings and caveats: An acknowledgment was made by the study that its TCR sequencing and HLA analysis involved relatively few individuals.

Roughly 0.45 to 1 ug RNA was reverse transcribed with random hexamers. By means of immunoSEQ multiplex PCR, TCR beta CDR3 spanning 54 Vbeta and 13 Jbeta underwent amplification. One entry per CDR3 protein, called by TCRdb with MiXCR from the immunoSEQ multiplex PCR reads. The sample contains nearly 70,000 distinct CDR3 sequences, more than 85% of which appear only once. The chain uses TRBV6-5 and TRBJ2-7, with D possibly TRBD1 on 6 matching bases. Sequencing input: CD8+ T cells from PBMCs. This clonotype was obtained from a human donor in good health. The CDR3 reads CASSYGGGFSSYEQYF. The CDR3 DNA is TGTGCCAGCAGTTACGGGGGCGGGTTTAGCTCCTACGAGCAGTACTTC.